The following is a T cell receptor (beta chain) sequence with its context. A few counts support this clone. Its antigen is currently not known. No quality values exist for individual bases; no much larger clone is one base distant. The record originates from a study of cytomegalovirus exposure and HLA in healthy donors (dated by TCRdb to 2017 to 2019). Regarding the complete study: An earlier analysis of a few hundred of the donors reported 276 Gb of sequence data and 95 million to 120 million unique TCR beta sequences obtained from around 170 million T cells. An early release covering approximately 600 HLA-typed donors comprised approximately 300 gigabases of sequencing data and tens of millions of unique TCR sequences. Of the approximately 400 genotyped donors, 65% to 90% were placed in the genetic ancestry cluster associated with self-reported Caucasian donors. The aim of the study was to test whether cataloging public T cell receptors could identify signatures of past pathogen exposure. The T cell repertoires of some 670 subjects were profiled by immunosequencing and related to cytomegalovirus serostatus. In addition to the first cohort of approximately 670 subjects, a separate validation cohort of approximately 130 different subjects was used. To predict cytomegalovirus infection status, the study combined high-throughput TCR immunosequencing, statistical association of individual TCRs with disease status, and machine learning. A later analysis re-examined previously published TCR beta repertoires from more than 600 donors and added high-resolution HLA genotyping to investigate patterns of TCR occurrence. In the later analysis, no new phenotypic data were used to find candidate immune exposures; instead, reliance was placed on TCR beta sequences and their occurrence across donors. To decide whether each TCR beta V gene segment behaved as functional or pseudogenic, an earlier analysis of fewer than 750 of the donors relied on high-throughput TCR beta sequencing. Donor age, sex, ethnicity and CMV serostatus were compiled together with the repertoire data. In a later genetic analysis, genome-wide SNP genotypes for about three fifths of the 666 donors were used, and that subset was treated as a discovery cohort. Every repertoire in the discovery cohort had been generated on one and the same sequencing platform. HLA typing covered class I and class II loci at four-digit resolution. Typing coverage varied by locus: roughly 620-640 donors for A, B, C, DRB1 and DQB1; 500 to 550 for DQA1; more than 600 for DPA1; approximately 490 for DPB1. Four or five DR-DQ haplotypes were treated as single units for association and clustering because of strong linkage in the cohort. On average, around 230,000 unique TCR beta nucleotide sequences were sequenced per donor among a few hundred genotyped donors of the cohort, with 15% to 20% of those sequences being non-productive.

The CDR3 goes from the cysteine to the phenylalanine over 15 residues. This entry keeps only the CDR3 DNA: 45 bases, framed from base 1. V lost 3 bases and J lost 0 bases; the stretch between them is 12 bases long. The germline V gene (reference sequence) sets CDR1 to SGHKS and CDR2 to YYEKEE. In total, 600 or so healthy bone marrow donors made up the cohort. All cohort members were sampled while nominally healthy, although unrecorded immune exposures were likely present. The donor tested CMV seronegative, placing the donor among the 350 or so seronegative members of the cohort. Every donor gave a peripheral blood sample, and the peripheral blood mononuclear cells from that sample were used for TCR beta sequencing. The Qiagen DNeasy Blood Extraction Kit was used to extract genomic DNA from the blood cell samples. Overall study results and their limits: An association between a missense DCLRE1C variant and V-gene and J-gene trimming of TCR beta chains was found in a later genetic analysis and replicated in an independent cohort. A later analysis associated 15,000 to 20,000 TCR beta sequences with specific HLA alleles at a false discovery rate of 0.05. Cytomegalovirus status was reported to be diagnosed by the classifier with high specificity and sensitivity in both the original and validation cohorts. A later analysis reported that several top co-occurrence clusters appeared linked to parvovirus B19, influenza, CMV and Epstein-Barr virus. Linkage disequilibrium might explain the correlated functional status among segregating V segments, but an unknown experimental factor could not be ruled out. Because HLA typing was unavailable for some donors at each locus, only the typed subset was used in association tests. The cohort was sequenced for TCR beta chains only, and without alpha or paired-chain data the features that could be detected were limited. In a later analysis, the rate of TCR association differed among HLA loci, with DRB1 alleles having the most associated TCRs and HLA-C alleles having the fewest. The earlier analysis of fewer than 750 of the donors excluded fewer than 20 rarely observed V segments, including chromosome 9 orphons, because counts were too low. When HLA alleles, especially DR and DQ, strongly co-occurred, attributing TCR associations to individual alleles was difficult. Some IMGT-functional V segments, including TRBV6-2 and TRBV6-3, could not be distinguished by the 87-base-pair reads and were therefore excluded. Compared with the approximately 720-donor mean, donors in an Asian-associated ancestry cluster had fewer N-insertions in productive TCRs, according to a later genetic analysis. In the study, some 160 TCR beta chains were listed as associated with cytomegalovirus. Most TCR sequences were observed very rarely across donors, whereas some public TCRs were present in many individuals. In a later analysis, HLA-associated TCR beta chains were found to be more clonally expanded and to have lower generation probabilities than equally common non-associated chains. A few of the identified cytomegalovirus-associated TCR beta chains were confirmed in vitro to be specific for cytomegalovirus antigens. It was suggested by the authors that the approach could potentially be generalized to other disease states and immunological phenotypes. Immune exposure information for the cohort was limited to CMV serostatus. A cluster of highly shared sequence variants was judged likely to be a technical artifact of the sequencing pipeline. Roughly uniform sequencing depth across donors was assumed in presence/absence analyses, although this assumption may not hold. According to a later analysis, most CMV-associated TCR beta chains appeared to be HLA-restricted, and the HLA associations seemed to be driven largely by CMV exposure. An earlier analysis of some 590 of the donors showed that most TCR beta V segments appeared in productive rearrangements either about 87% or about 30% of the time, which broadly matched IMGT annotations. A further reported finding was that TCR beta sequences accurately predicted the HLA-A and HLA-B alleles for most subjects in the first cohort.

The protocol used for the library was the immunoSEQ multiplex PCR assay. For the multiplex PCR, a mixture combining 60 forward primers for TCR Vbeta segments and 13 reverse primers for TCR Jbeta segments was used. Amplification of the CDR3 region of rearranged TCR beta genes was performed with a multiplex PCR assay on genomic DNA. On the Illumina HiSeq System, the amplified TCR beta libraries were sequenced as 87-base-pair reads. The source study handled its data this way. A later analysis counted around 72 million unique TCR beta chains across the 600 to 850 repertoires, and roughly 11 million of these chains were shared by at least two donors. Raw reads were error-corrected and collapsed into unique sequences by a nearest-neighbor algorithm in which closely related sequences were merged to remove PCR and sequencing errors. To assign V, D and J gene segments, CDR3 sequences were aligned to IMGT reference sequences. For a sequence to be retained, at least a six-nucleotide match to both a V gene segment and a J gene segment was required. A rearrangement counted as productive if the CDR3 had no stop codons and remained in frame with V and J, and every other rearrangement counted as non-productive. CDR3 was defined by IMGT convention, running from the second conserved V-encoded cysteine to the conserved J-encoded phenylalanine. The earlier analysis of about 530 of the donors excluded any sequence lacking an unambiguous match to a single V gene segment. An earlier analysis of 550 to 650 of the donors classified V segments as functional when productive rearrangements were above 56.7% and as segregating when the standard deviation between donors was above 5%. A statistical classification framework was developed to diagnose cytomegalovirus status using the catalog of TCR beta chain sequences. In a later analysis, TCR nucleotide sequences were compared against IMGT/GENE-DB human TR gene sequences so that V and J genes could be assigned. Using the TCRdist pipeline, a later analysis assigned CDR3 sequences along with most-parsimonious VDJ recombination scenarios. In a later analysis, each TCR beta chain was defined by its CDR3 amino acid sequence together with its V-gene family, and reads lacking a unique V-gene family were excluded. As a way to deal with suspected cross-contamination and a sequencing artifact, a later analysis dropped over 550 nucleotide sequences that were highly shared and had low generation probability. A later analysis calculated a clonal expansion index for each public chain from normalized within-repertoire ranks of inferred template counts. In a later analysis, generation probabilities were computed using a VDJ recombination model fitted to out-of-frame rearrangements, and the results were checked against IGoR. Hypergeometric tests were used in a later analysis to score TCR-TCR, TCR-HLA and TCR-CMV co-occurrence, with a repertoire-size bias correction applied to the TCR pairs. To estimate false discovery rates, a later analysis permuted the HLA or CMV assignments 20 times. In a later analysis, co-occurring TCRs were grouped with DBSCAN, and TCRdist sequence similarity was added when clustering was performed within HLA-allele-positive subsets. For co-occurrence clustering, repertoires with fewer than 30,000 or more than 120,000 public chains were excluded, along with a handful of repertoires with anomalous nucleotide sharing. TCRdb's version of the immuneACCESS table is confined to in-frame rearrangements and falls short of the full clone set. An unresolved V gene accounts for under half of the shortfall where checked; the remainder is of unknown origin. V and J calls and clone size are as listed in that table; D and trimming were resolved from the DNA. This sample lists 100,000 or so clones; more than 65% were detected once. The ten largest clones capture 1.2% of the sample.

The TCR sequence derives from a woman aged 18 to 35 in good health and CMV-seronegative. The V and J segments used are TRBV5-5 and TRBJ1-1; a tentative D call is TRBD1 (5 bases match). Sequencing input: PBMCs. The DNA reads as follows: TGTGCCAGCAGCTATATGACGGGGGTGAACACTGAAGCTTTCTTT. Its amino acids are CASSYMTGVNTEAFF.